The 3 T cell receptor beta chains reported below all come from one sample, sequenced in a study of memory CD4+ T cells and cytomegalovirus serostatus (dated by TCRdb to between 2019 and 2020). Single viable CD3+CD4+CD8-CD45RO+ cells were sorted as memory CD4+ T cells on a FACSAria II. Libraries were constructed by the immunoSEQ multiplex PCR assay. TCRdb holds this immuneACCESS table with in-frame rearrangements only. Some clones are missing; in checked studies, unresolved V genes explain under half, and the rest has no known cause. This sample holds 45,000 to 65,000 clones; just under 80% were observed only once. The leading ten clones occupy roughly 0.84% of the sample. Material for sequencing was memory CD4+ T cells from blood. These receptors all come from an adult in good health and CMV-seronegative.

This sequence joins TRBV11-2 and TRBJ1-2, with D unresolved. Germline V lookup: CDR1 SGHAT, CDR2 FQNNGV. This CDR3 region has 13 residues. V lost 5 bases to trimming and J lost 3 bases, with 10 bases between them. CDR3 nucleotide sequence: TGTGCCAGCAGCCCTGACGGGTACTATGGCTACACCTTC. Translating gives CASSPDGYYGYTF.

The rearrangement joins TRBV7-8 to TRBJ1-5; perhaps TRBD1 as D (5 bases). There are 14 residues in the CDR3. Germline loops: CDR1 SGHVS, CDR2 FQNEAQ. Trimming shortened V by 3 bases and J by 4 bases, and 10 bases separated the two germline ends. CDR3 in DNA: TGTGCCAGCAGCTTCGGGGGACCTAATCAGCCCCAGCATTTT. Its protein product is CASSFGGPNQPQHF.

V usage is TRBV9 and J usage is TRBJ1-1; tentatively, D is TRBD1 (6 bases). Germline V lookup: CDR1 SGDLS, CDR2 YYNGEE. V lost 4 bases and J 0 bases, leaving 16 bases between the germline ends. This CDR3 comprises 16 residues. For the CDR3, the DNA is TGTGCCAGCAGCCGGGGGACACTTAAGTTGAACACTGAAGCTTTCTTT. Amino acid sequence: CASSRGTLKLNTEAFF.